A single T cell receptor beta chain is shown here with its context. Antigen specificity is unknown. This CDR3 is built from 13 residues. Looked up from germline, CDR1 is SQVTM and CDR2 is ANQGSEA. Trimming removed 1 base from V and 6 bases from J, with 13 bases in between. 13 Jbeta primers and 60 Vbeta primers were used for the PCR. The table came from immunoSEQ multiplex PCR; TCRdb's copy has only in-frame clones and leaves some out. Of around 130,000 clones in the sample, around 86% were seen once. This sample is drawn from a study of cytomegalovirus exposure and HLA in healthy donors. Study-level background: Among about 179 million T cells, an earlier analysis found roughly 110 million unique TCR beta sequences. General study points: The likely origin of a cluster of highly shared sequence variants was a sequencing artifact. Earlier analysis looked at TCR beta V segments, and most were productive about 90% or about 30% of the time.

The source material was PBMCs. V is TRBV29-1 and J is TRBJ2-7, with D maybe TRBD1 (5 bases). This TCR came from a female donor in good health and CMV-seronegative. CDR3 sequence (DNA): TGCAGCGTTGAAGGCAGGGTCGGTTCCGAGCAGTACTTC. It is translated as CSVEGRVGSEQYF.